These 24 T cell receptor beta chains came from one sample sequenced in a study of blood T cell repertoires in COVID-19. Clones were sequenced by immunoSEQ multiplex PCR, and TCRdb holds only the in-frame ones, with some missing. The table lists 200,000 to 250,000 clones, about 85% of them singletons, with 10% in the top ten. The sample taken for sequencing was peripheral blood. These receptors came from a woman aged 45-65 years with COVID-19, enrolled during active disease.

The V call is TRBV14, the J call TRBJ1-2; 7 nucleotides line up with TRBD1. The CDR3 consists of 14 residues. The V gene end was trimmed by 3 bases and the J gene end by 8 bases; junction bases not matched to a gene: 9. Germline assignment: CDR1 SGHDN and CDR2 FVKESK. The CDR3 loop is CASSQNLGGQGYTF. The CDR3 DNA is TGTGCCAGCAGCCAGAACTTAGGGGGCCAAGGCTACACCTTC.

This chain uses TRBV7-6 with TRBJ2-2; D is perhaps TRBD1 (6 bases). Trimming pared 1 base from V and 4 bases from J, leaving 13 bases between. Per the germline V gene, CDR1 is SGHVS and CDR2 is FNYEAQ. The CDR3 contains 16 residues. This CDR3 reads CASSLVGGYSTGELFF. CDR3 sequence (DNA): TGTGCCAGCAGCTTAGTAGGGGGTTATAGCACCGGGGAGCTGTTTTTT. The variable domain in full, completed from reference TRBV7-6 and TRBJ2-2, reads GAGVSQSPRYKVTKRGQDVALRCDPISGHVSLYWYRQALGQGPEFLTYFNYEAQQDKSGLPNDRFSAERPEGSISTLTIQRTEQRDSAMYRCASSLVGGYSTGELFFGEGSRLTVL.

This clone appeared once. The gene calls are TRBV9 and TRBJ2-6, with 13 bases identical to TRBD2. This CDR3 spans 19 amino acids. Trimming at V came to 4 bases and at J to 0 bases, leaving 7 bases not matched to a gene. Germline CDR1 SGDLS, CDR2 YYNGEE. The CDR3 sequence is CASSSGLAGSYSGANVLTF. CDR3 nucleotides: TGTGCCAGCAGCTCGGGACTAGCGGGGTCTTACTCTGGGGCCAACGTCCTGACTTTC.

This rearrangement joins TRBV19 to TRBJ2-3; 10 nucleotides align to TRBD2. V lost 1 base to trimming and J lost 11 bases; unmatched junction nucleotides: 12. Germline V gene sequence: CDR1 LNHDA, CDR2 SQIVND (reference sequence). The CDR3 sequence is 16 residues long. In DNA, the CDR3 is TGTGCCAGTAGTATAGTACTAGCGGGGCCAGGGTATGAGCAGTATTTT. It yields the protein CASSIVLAGPGYEQYF.

The J gene is TRBJ1-1, the V gene TRBV11-2, with D unresolved. Germline assignment: CDR1 SGHAT and CDR2 FQNNGV. This CDR3 contains 17 residues. Trimming took off 3 bases at V and 4 bases at J, with 21 bases between the two ends. As DNA, the CDR3 is TGTGCCAGCAGCTTCATCAAACCCGGGCTGGCGGGCACTGAAGCTTTCTTT. Amino acids: CASSFIKPGLAGTEAFF.

The rearrangement links TRBV30 to TRBJ1-6; 9 nucleotides line up with TRBD1. CDR3 length: 15 amino acids. V gave up 5 bases and J gave up 9 bases; unmatched junction bases: 11. From germline, CDR1 is GTSNPN and CDR2 SVGIG (reference sequence). CDR3 sequence reads: CAWDLGGTGRSPLHF. The CDR3 DNA sequence: TGTGCCTGGGATTTAGGGGGGACAGGGCGTTCACCCCTCCACTTT.

The rearrangement links TRBV19 to TRBJ1-5, with 8 bases aligning to TRBD1. The trim removed 4 bases at V and 4 bases at J, leaving 15 bases unmatched. Germline CDR1 is LNHDA and CDR2 is SQIVND (reference sequence). The CDR3 runs to 18 residues. The CDR3 region is CASSTISLSGQGNQPQHF. The CDR3 DNA is TGTGCCAGTAGTACCATCTCCCTCAGCGGACAGGGTAATCAGCCCCAGCATTTT.

This rearrangement joins TRBV29-1 to TRBJ1-1; TRBD1 is a possible D gene (5 bases). V lost 5 bases and J lost 2, with 18 bases in between. Per the germline V gene, CDR1 is SQVTM and CDR2 is ANQGSEA. CDR3 length: 15 amino acids. The DNA for the CDR3 is TGCAGCGTTCCCTGGGGCGTTGTGGGAAACACTGAAGCTTTCTTT. It yields the protein CSVPWGVVGNTEAFF.

The chain has TRBV7-9 and TRBJ1-1; D is unclear. With 1 base removed from V and 1 base from J, the gap between germline ends came to 13 bases. The V gene's germline CDR1 is SEHNR and CDR2 FQNEAQ (reference sequence). The length of the CDR3 is 16 residues. CDR3 loop: CASSLEVGPPNTEAFF. As DNA, the CDR3 is TGTGCCAGCAGCTTAGAAGTGGGCCCTCCGAACACTGAAGCTTTCTTT.

V is TRBV13 and J is TRBJ1-1; D remains ambiguous. The CDR3 contains 14 residues. In germline, CDR1 is PRHDT, CDR2 FYEKMQ (reference sequence). V was cut by 3 bases and J by 1 base, with 9 bases left in between. CDR3 residues: CASSLGLWNTEAFF. CDR3 nucleotides: TGTGCCAGCAGCTTGGGCCTATGGAACACTGAAGCTTTCTTT.

This rearrangement joins TRBV19 to TRBJ2-1; D is undetermined. Germline CDR1 reads LNHDA; CDR2 reads SQIVND (reference sequence). V shed 1 base and J shed 7 bases, with 14 bases lying between them. This CDR3 comprises 15 residues. For the CDR3, the DNA is TGTGCCAGTAGTATAGGCCAGGTATACCCTAATGAGCAGTTCTTC. Amino acid sequence: CASSIGQVYPNEQFF.

The rearrangement links TRBV18 to TRBJ1-2; TRBD1 aligns across 8 bases. V lost 3 bases and J lost 4; bases outside the gene matches: 7. The CDR3 totals 15 residues. CDR1 and CDR2 from the germline V gene are KGHSH and LQKENI. The DNA for the CDR3 is TGTGCCAGCTCACCTAGGACAGGGACTTTCTATGGCTACACCTTC. It translates to CASSPRTGTFYGYTF. Full variable domain (outside the CDR3, taken from reference TRBV18 and TRBJ1-2): NAGVMQNPRHLVRRRGQEARLRCSPMKGHSHVYWYRQLPEEGLKFMVYLQKENIIDESGMPKERFSAEFPKEGPSILRIQQVVRGDSAAYFCASSPRTGTFYGYTFGSGTRLTVV.

The chain combines TRBV5-1 with TRBJ2-2, with 7 bases fitting TRBD1. The CDR3 consists of 15 residues. From germline, CDR1 is SGHRS and CDR2 YFSETQ. Trimming at V came to 4 bases and at J to 2 bases, leaving 5 bases not matched to a gene. CDR3 in amino acids: CASSRDSLNTGELFF. DNA of the CDR3: TGCGCCAGCAGCAGGGACAGCCTAAACACCGGGGAGCTGTTTTTT.

The chain couples TRBV7-2 to TRBJ1-1; 7 nucleotides match TRBD1. J gave up 0 bases and V 4 bases, and 8 bases lay outside the gene matches. There are 16 residues in the CDR3. From germline, CDR1 is SGHTA and CDR2 FQGNSA. For the CDR3, the DNA is TGTGCCAGCAGCTCTGGCTACAGGGGACTGAACACTGAAGCTTTCTTT. It translates to CASSSGYRGLNTEAFF.

This clone was seen once. V is TRBV3-1 (or the pseudogene TRBV3-2) and J is TRBJ2-3; D may be TRBD2 (5 bases). The CDR3 contains 14 residues. Germline-derived CDR1 and CDR2 are LGHDT and YNNKEL (reference sequence). The ends were cut back, 2 bases at V and 9 bases at J, with 15 bases in the middle. The CDR3 DNA reads as TGTGCCAGCAGCCAATTTGAGGGCAGTTACACGCAGTATTTT. Its translation is CASSQFEGSYTQYF.

The chain has TRBV27 and TRBJ1-2; D uncertain. CDR3 size: 13 residues. Trimming removed 6 bases at V and 4 bases at J, with 12 bases between. Germline assignment: CDR1 MNHEY and CDR2 SMNVEV (reference sequence). The DNA of the CDR3 is TGTGCCAGCAGCAACGGACTGTCCTATGGCTACACCTTC. Its protein product is CASSNGLSYGYTF.

The rearrangement joins TRBV2 to TRBJ1-5, with D unclear. The CDR3 runs 15 residues. The germline CDR1 and CDR2 sequences are SNHLY and FYNNEI. V was shortened by 1 base and J by 3 bases, with 10 bases between the two germline ends. The chain's CDR3 is CASSEDESSNQPQHF. In nucleotides, the CDR3 is TGTGCCAGCAGTGAAGACGAGTCGTCCAATCAGCCCCAGCATTTT.

The chain employs TRBV12-3 or TRBV12-4 and TRBJ1-6; D is unresolved. The CDR3 sequence is 12 residues long. Trimming removed 6 bases at V and 13 bases at J, with 13 bases between. The CDR3 loop reads CASRSLLVPLHF. In DNA, the CDR3 is TGTGCCAGCAGGTCCCTATTGGTGCCCCTCCACTTT.

In this sample, this clone turned up once. The chain uses TRBV28 and TRBJ2-5; D is unresolved. The CDR3 is made up of 12 amino acids. Germline values: CDR1 MDHEN, CDR2 SYDVKM. Trimming removed 3 bases at V and 3 bases at J, with 5 bases between. The CDR3: CASSFSEETQYF. CDR3 bases: TGTGCCAGCAGTTTTTCGGAAGAGACCCAGTACTTC.

Ten or more counts support this clone. This chain joins TRBV27 and TRBJ1-3, with unresolved D. The ends were cut back, 6 bases at V and 3 bases at J, with 15 bases in the middle. Germline CDR1 is MNHEY and CDR2 is SMNVEV (reference sequence). The CDR3 has 15 amino acids. CDR3 DNA: TGTGCCAGCAGATTGGCAGGATCAGATGGAAACACCATATATTTT. This encodes CASRLAGSDGNTIYF.

This sequence joins TRBV28 and TRBJ1-4; 7 bases fit TRBD1. CDR1 and CDR2 (germline): MDHEN, SYDVKM. The CDR3 extends over 13 amino acids. With V trimmed by 6 bases and J by 10 bases, 8 bases remained unmatched. CDR3: CASRGGSLGKLFF. The CDR3 DNA reads TGTGCCAGCAGAGGGGGCTCGCTGGGAAAACTGTTTTTT.

V gene TRBV29-1 combines with J gene TRBJ1-1; no firm D call. The germline gives CDR1 SQVTM, CDR2 ANQGSEA. V shed 4 bases and J shed 5 bases, with 14 bases lying between them. There are 13 residues in the CDR3. For the CDR3, the DNA is TGCAGCGTTGGGATTCCGGTGAGGACTGAAGCTTTCTTT. This translates into CSVGIPVRTEAFF.

The gene calls are TRBV12-5 and TRBJ1-3, with D possibly matching TRBD1 (5 bases). Germline CDR1 LGHNT, CDR2 FRNRAP. V lost 4 bases, J lost 1 base, and 8 bases lay in between. CDR3 length equals 14 residues. The CDR3 here is CASGSTGSGNTIYF. CDR3 coding DNA: TGTGCTAGTGGTTCCACAGGTTCTGGAAACACCATATATTTT.

This clone was observed once. This sequence joins TRBV28 and TRBJ1-5; 10 nucleotides line up with TRBD1. The CDR3 runs to 15 residues. V was clipped by 3 bases and J by 8 bases; unmatched bases: 7. Germline CDR1 is MDHEN and CDR2 is SYDVKM. The CDR3 reads CASSFRGQGREPQHF. In DNA form, the CDR3 reads TGTGCCAGCAGTTTTAGGGGACAGGGGAGGGAGCCCCAGCATTTT.